Listed below are T cell receptor beta chains from one sample, sequenced in a study of cytomegalovirus exposure and HLA in healthy donors. TCRdb's table, derived via immunoSEQ multiplex PCR, lists solely in-frame clones and lacks some. The sample contains about 100,000 clones, 78% of which appear only once. The sequencing sample was made of PBMCs. The source is a woman in her forties in good health and CMV-seronegative. Each CDR3 is given with its conserved first and last residue. The D gene is left open where the match is weak. Some rows have no size entry. The others give once, few or many, or a class for an expanded clone.

CDR3 | DNA | J | length | V | size | D
CASSIGTSGYNEQFF | TGTGCCAGTAGTATCGGGACTAGCGGATACAATGAGCAGTTCTTC | TRBJ2-1 | 15 | TRBV19 | once | TRBD2
CASEDRYGGETQYF | TGTGCCAGCGAAGACCGGTACGGGGGTGAGACCCAGTACTTC | TRBJ2-5 | 14 | TRBV18 | - | -
CASSSQGGLAGTHEQYF | TGTGCCAGCAGCTCCCAGGGCGGGCTAGCGGGAACCCACGAGCAGTACTTC | TRBJ2-7 | 17 | TRBV7-2 | once | TRBD2
CASSLMGGTVDTGELFF | TGCGCCAGCAGCCTGATGGGGGGTACGGTAGACACCGGGGAGCTGTTTTTT | TRBJ2-2 | 17 | TRBV5-1 | - | -
CAIGTQGAAGELLF | TGTGCCATCGGGACACAGGGGGCAGCGGGGGAGCTGCTTTTT | TRBJ2-2 | 14 | TRBV6-5 | - | -
CASSIWAGEEPYF | TGTGCCAGTAGTATATGGGCGGGTGAGGAGCCGTACTTC | TRBJ2-7 | 13 | TRBV19 | - | -
CAAGQGRYGYTF | TGTGCCGCGGGACAGGGCCGCTATGGCTACACCTTC | TRBJ1-2 | 12 | TRBV19 | - | TRBD1
CASSFAGVNEKLFF | TGTGCCAGCAGTTTTGCAGGGGTAAATGAAAAACTGTTTTTT | TRBJ1-4 | 14 | TRBV27 | - | -
CASSLPPLAGNEQFF | TGTGCCAGCAGCTTGCCCCCGTTGGCGGGCAATGAGCAGTTCTTC | TRBJ2-1 | 15 | TRBV5-4 | few | -
CAISESRTSGRYNEQFF | TGTGCCATCAGTGAGAGCAGGACTAGCGGGAGATACAATGAGCAGTTCTTC | TRBJ2-1 | 17 | TRBV10-3 | few | TRBD2
CASSLYPQGNQPQHF | TGTGCCAGCAGTTTGTACCCCCAGGGGAATCAGCCCCAGCATTTT | TRBJ1-5 | 15 | TRBV28 | - | -
CASSPGQGRFTEAFF | TGCGCCAGCAGCCCTGGACAGGGGAGGTTCACTGAAGCTTTCTTT | TRBJ1-1 | 15 | TRBV5-1 | once | TRBD1
CASSVQGGPQHF | TGTGCCAGTAGTGTCCAGGGAGGGCCCCAGCATTTT | TRBJ1-5 | 12 | TRBV19 | - | -
CATSRDRYATYEQYF | TGTGCCACCAGCAGAGATCGGTATGCGACCTACGAGCAGTACTTC | TRBJ2-7 | 15 | TRBV15 | - | -
CAKASSGLAGGGTGELFF | TGTGCCAAAGCGAGCAGTGGACTAGCGGGAGGGGGCACCGGGGAGCTGTTTTTT | TRBJ2-2 | 18 | TRBV2 | once | TRBD2
CASSGAGEQYF | TGTGCCAGCAGCGGAGCCGGCGAGCAGTACTTC | TRBJ2-7 | 11 | TRBV11-3 | - | -
CASSFDKPQHF | TGTGCCAGCAGTTTCGACAAGCCCCAGCATTTT | TRBJ1-5 | 11 | TRBV28 | - | -
CASRTSGRTDTQYF | TGTGCCAGCAGAACTAGCGGGAGAACAGATACGCAGTATTTT | TRBJ2-3 | 14 | TRBV15 | - | TRBD2
CASSYREDIYEQYF | TGTGCCAGCAGTTATCGAGAGGACATCTACGAGCAGTACTTC | TRBJ2-7 | 14 | TRBV6-5 | - | -
CAIRGTSTSNTEAFF | TGTGCCATCAGGGGGACTTCAACGTCGAACACTGAAGCTTTCTTT | TRBJ1-1 | 15 | TRBV10-3 | few | -
CASSPGSYEQYF | TGCGCCAGCAGCCCGGGCTCCTACGAGCAGTACTTC | TRBJ2-7 | 12 | TRBV5-1 | once | -
CASSAFPDSDNQPQHF | TGTGCCAGCAGCGCTTTTCCGGACAGCGACAATCAGCCCCAGCATTTT | TRBJ1-5 | 16 | TRBV9 | - | -
CASSAHLGRGASTEAFF | TGTGCCAGCAGCGCCCACCTCGGTCGGGGGGCGAGCACTGAAGCTTTCTTT | TRBJ1-1 | 17 | TRBV5-6 | - | -